This paragraph covers one T cell receptor (beta chain) sequence. This CDR3 has 14 residues. Germline V lookup: CDR1 SEHNR, CDR2 FQNEAQ (reference sequence). Between the trimmed V and J ends, which lost 4 bases and 0 bases, there was a span of 9 bases. This sample is part of a study of blood T cell repertoires in COVID-19. Study-level information: Sites across the United States, Italy and Spain contributed samples from acute and convalescent COVID-19. T cells, B-cell-depleted T cells, or PBMCs provided the cDNA or gDNA that served as material.

Per the original data handling: Reference gene primer amplification gave estimated nucleated cell counts. TCRdb keeps only in-frame clones here, not all; method: immunoSEQ multiplex PCR. V, J and clone size are those of that table, while D and trimming were read from the DNA. The sample shows 150,000 to 200,000 clones, 88% of them seen only once. The sample taken for sequencing was peripheral blood. V usage is TRBV7-9 and J usage is TRBJ1-1; no firm D call. The TCR was taken from a man between 35 and 55 years old with active or convalescent COVID-19. The DNA for the CDR3 is TGTGCCAGCAGCTCCCAGGCCCTGAACACTGAAGCTTTCTTT. It is translated as CASSSQALNTEAFF.